This T cell receptor beta chain was documented in a study of vaccination effects on CD4 cells after COVID-19. Looking at the study overall: Convalescent patients (n = two) were sampled 16 days and one week prevaccination. Study conclusions and caveats: Spike-reactive clones found after vaccination in convalescents were mainly new vaccine-induced clones. Sampling in the study covered few convalescent patients and included no early post-infection timepoints.

The germline gives CDR1 MNHEY, CDR2 SVGAGI. V shed 4 bases, J shed 4 bases, and the junction held 2 bases outside the gene matches. The CDR3 has 14 residues. Within the ViraFEST assay, antigen-specific CD4+ T cells underwent expansion with viral peptide pools prior to sequencing. At the end of 10 days of culture, CD4+ T cells were isolated. Between March and December 2020, the person had a SARS-CoV-2 infection that PCR confirmed. It was with about 10 IU/ml IL-2 and 10 ug/ml peptides that 2 million to 2.5 million PBMC per well were cultured. Assay used: immunoSEQ multiplex PCR; TCRdb lists only in-frame clones, some missing. The top ten clones hold 15% to 20% of a sample with tens of thousands of clones, around 73% of them seen once. Notes on this clone: Its antigen is unidentified.

This rearrangement joins TRBV6-5 to TRBJ1-2; 11 bases map to TRBD1. Here the sequenced sample was CD4+ T cells from PBMCs cultured with HCoV-NL63 spike peptides, taken before COVID-19 vaccination. The sequence was obtained from a human donor who had a prior SARS-CoV-2 infection. CDR3 loop: CASSWTGGAYGYTF. The CDR3 DNA reads as TGTGCCAGCAGTTGGACAGGGGGCGCCTATGGCTACACCTTC.